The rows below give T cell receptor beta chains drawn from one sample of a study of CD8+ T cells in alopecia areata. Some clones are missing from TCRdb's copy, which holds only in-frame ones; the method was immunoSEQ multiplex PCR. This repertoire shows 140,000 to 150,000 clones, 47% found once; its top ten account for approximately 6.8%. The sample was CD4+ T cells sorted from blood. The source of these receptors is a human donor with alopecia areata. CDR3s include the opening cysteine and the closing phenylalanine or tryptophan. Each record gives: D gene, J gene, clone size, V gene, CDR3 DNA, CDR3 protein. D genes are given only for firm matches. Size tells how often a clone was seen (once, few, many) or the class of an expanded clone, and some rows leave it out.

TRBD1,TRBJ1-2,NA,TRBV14,TGTGCCAGCAGAGAACAGGGGGACTATGGCTACACCTTC,CASREQGDYGYTF
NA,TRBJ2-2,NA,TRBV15,TGTGCCACCAGCAGAGATCGACAGGGAGCGGGCGGGGAGCTGTTTTTT,CATSRDRQGAGGELFF
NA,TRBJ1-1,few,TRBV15,TGTGCCACCAGCAGAGATGGGATGGGAACTTTCTTT,CATSRDGMGTFF
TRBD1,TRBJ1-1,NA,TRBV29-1,TGCAGCGGGACAGGGTTTGGGACTGAAGCTTTCTTT,CSGTGFGTEAFF
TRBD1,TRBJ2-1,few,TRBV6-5,TGTGCCAGCAGTTACTCGGGACAGGGGTACAATGAGCAGTTCTTC,CASSYSGQGYNEQFF
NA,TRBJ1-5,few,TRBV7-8,TGTGCCAGCAGCTTCGGGGGGAATCAGCCCCAGCATTTT,CASSFGGNQPQHF
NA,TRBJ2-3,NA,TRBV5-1,TGCGCCAGCAGCTTGGACACGCGAAGCGCAGATACGCAGTATTTT,CASSLDTRSADTQYF
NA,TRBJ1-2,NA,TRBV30,TGTGCCTGGAGTATCACATATGGCTACACCTTC,CAWSITYGYTF
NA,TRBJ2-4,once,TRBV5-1,TGCGCCAGCAGCTTGGCATTCCAGGGATCGGACATTCAGTACTTC,CASSLAFQGSDIQYF
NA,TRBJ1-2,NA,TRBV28,TGTGCCAGCAGTTTAAACAGCAACTATGGCTACACCTTC,CASSLNSNYGYTF
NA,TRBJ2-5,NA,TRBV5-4,TGTGCCAGCAGCTACTCCCCGCCGGAGACCCAGTACTTC,CASSYSPPETQYF
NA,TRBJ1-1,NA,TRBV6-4,TGTGCCAGCAGTGTGTCACAACAGACTGAAGCTTTCTTT,CASSVSQQTEAFF
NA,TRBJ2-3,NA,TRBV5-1,TGCGCCAGCAGCTTCCAGGGGGGCGATACGCAGTATTTT,CASSFQGGDTQYF
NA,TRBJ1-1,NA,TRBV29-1,TGCAGCGTCAAAACAGGGATTACGACTGAAGCTTTCTTT,CSVKTGITTEAFF
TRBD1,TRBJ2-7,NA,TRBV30,TGTGCCTGGGACAGGGGGCTACGGGAGCAGTACTTC,CAWDRGLREQYF
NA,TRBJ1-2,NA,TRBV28,TGTGCCAGCAGGTTTGGGGGGTACGACTATGGCTACACCTTC,CASRFGGYDYGYTF
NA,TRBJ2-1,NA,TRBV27,TGTGCCAGCTACGCATTCCCTCTGTACAATGAGCAGTTCTTC,CASYAFPLYNEQFF
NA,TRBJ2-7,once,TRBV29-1,TGCAGCGTTTTTTCGGGACCGCGCTCCTACGAGCAGTACTTC,CSVFSGPRSYEQYF
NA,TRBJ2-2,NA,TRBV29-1,TGCAGCGTTGTTGTGGGGGCGCACACCGGGGAGCTGTTTTTT,CSVVVGAHTGELFF
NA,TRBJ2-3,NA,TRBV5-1,TGCGCCAGCAGCTTGGACGGAGCCACAGATACGCAGTATTTT,CASSLDGATDTQYF
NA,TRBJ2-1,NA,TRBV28,TGTGCCAGCAGAGCGATACGTCATGAGCAGTTCTTC,CASRAIRHEQFF
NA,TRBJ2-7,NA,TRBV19,TGTGCCAGTAGTAACTCAGGGGAATACGAGCAGTACTTC,CASSNSGEYEQYF
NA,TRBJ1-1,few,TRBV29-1,TGCAGCGTTGTTGAGGGTACCAGGAACACTGAAGCTTTCTTT,CSVVEGTRNTEAFF
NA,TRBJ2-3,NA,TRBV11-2,TGTGCCAGCAGCTACAGGGTATTCGGCACAGATACGCAGTATTTT,CASSYRVFGTDTQYF
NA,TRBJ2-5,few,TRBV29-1,TGCAGCGTTGCCCCGTTACTCTCGAGGACCCAGTACTTC,CSVAPLLSRTQYF
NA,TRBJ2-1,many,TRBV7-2,TGTGCCAGCAGCTTGGCGACCTACAATGAGCAGTTCTTC,CASSLATYNEQFF
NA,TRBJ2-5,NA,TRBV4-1,TGCGCCAGCAGCCATCCGGACGGGACCGGATTGACCCAGTACTTC,CASSHPDGTGLTQYF
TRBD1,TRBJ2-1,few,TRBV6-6,TGTGCCATCCTCCGGGACAGCTACAATGAGCAGTTCTTC,CAILRDSYNEQFF
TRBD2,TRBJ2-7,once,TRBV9,TGTGCCAGCAGCGTAGACGCTAGCGGGAGCGAGAGAAGGCAGTACTTC,CASSVDASGSERRQYF
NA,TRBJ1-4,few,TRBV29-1,TGCAGCGTTGAAGTGAGCAGGGAAGGTGAAAAACTGTTTTTT,CSVEVSREGEKLFF
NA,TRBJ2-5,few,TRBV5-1,TGCGCCAGCAGCTTTGGGCCGACAAGCCAAGAGACCCAGTACTTC,CASSFGPTSQETQYF
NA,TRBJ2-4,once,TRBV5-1,TGCGCCAGCAGCTTGGATAACAGAGCCAAAAACATTCAGTACTTC,CASSLDNRAKNIQYF
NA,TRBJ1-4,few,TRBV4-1,TGCGCCAGCAGCCAAGTCGGCCGATCTAAACTGTTTTTT,CASSQVGRSKLFF
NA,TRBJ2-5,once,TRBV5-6,TGTGCCAGCAGCTTGTGGACACCTCAAGAGACCCAGTACTTC,CASSLWTPQETQYF
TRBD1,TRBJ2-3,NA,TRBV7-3,TGTGCCAGCAGCCGCACGGGACAGAGCACAGATACGCAGTATTTT,CASSRTGQSTDTQYF
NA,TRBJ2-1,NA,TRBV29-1,TGCAGCGTTGATCTTTACAATGAGCAGTTCTTC,CSVDLYNEQFF
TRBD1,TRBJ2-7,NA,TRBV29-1,TGCAGCGCTGGGACAGGATCCTACGAGCAGTACTTC,CSAGTGSYEQYF
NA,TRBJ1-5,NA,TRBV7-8,TGTGCCAGCAGCTTACGTGTCGGGAGGGATTTTCAGCCCCAGCATTTT,CASSLRVGRDFQPQHF
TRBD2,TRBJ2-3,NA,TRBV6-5,TGTGCCAGCAGTTACGCGGGAGGCCTGCCGGATACGCAGTATTTT,CASSYAGGLPDTQYF